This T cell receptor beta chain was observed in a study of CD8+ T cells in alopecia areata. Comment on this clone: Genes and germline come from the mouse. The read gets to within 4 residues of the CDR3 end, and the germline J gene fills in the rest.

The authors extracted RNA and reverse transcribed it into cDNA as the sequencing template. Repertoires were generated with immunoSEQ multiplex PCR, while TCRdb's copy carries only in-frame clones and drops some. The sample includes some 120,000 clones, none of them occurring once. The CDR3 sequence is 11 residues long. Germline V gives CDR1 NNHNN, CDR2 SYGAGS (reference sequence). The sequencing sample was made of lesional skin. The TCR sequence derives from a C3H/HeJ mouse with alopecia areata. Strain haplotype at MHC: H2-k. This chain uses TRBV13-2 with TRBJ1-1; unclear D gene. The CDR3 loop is CASGDVLEVFF. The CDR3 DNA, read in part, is TGTGCCAGCGGTGATGTACTA.